This T cell receptor (beta chain) was sequenced for a study of identical twins. The V gene's germline CDR1 is ENHRY and CDR2 SYGVKD. The J segment lost 5 bases and the V segment lost 11 bases, leaving 13 bases of the junction unmatched. There are 14 residues in the CDR3. In TCRdb, the 5' RACE reads were re-called with MiXCR into one record per CDR3 protein. Of hundreds of thousands of distinct CDR3 sequences in the sample, around 12% were seen once. This clonotype was observed at least ten times. These data also featured in a second study, about yellow fever vaccine responses in identical twins.

The source is a woman younger than 30 in good health. The chain couples TRBV10-3 to TRBJ2-5; 8 bases match TRBD2. Material for sequencing was PBMCs. The CDR3 sequence is CASRTRAGVETQYF. The CDR3 DNA sequence: TGTGCCTCGCGGACTAGAGCGGGAGTGGAGACCCAGTACTTC.